Below are 14 T cell receptor beta chains sequenced from a single sample in a study of blood T cell repertoires in COVID-19. Measured with immunoSEQ multiplex PCR; TCRdb has only the in-frame clones, and not every one. Counted here are 200,000 to 250,000 clones, roughly 84% occurring once; the ten biggest clones make up 15% to 20%. The sequenced material came from peripheral blood. Receptor source: a man aged 25 to 40 with active or convalescent COVID-19.

This clone was found a few times. The chain uses TRBV5-6 and TRBJ2-2; D gene uncertain. Trimming left V 5 bases short and J 4 bases short, with 12 bases between. The length of the CDR3 is 14 residues. The germline V gene encodes CDR1 SGHDT and CDR2 YYEEEE. The CDR3 loop is CASRVAPGTGELFF. CDR3 DNA sequence: TGTGCCAGCAGAGTTGCCCCGGGCACCGGGGAGCTGTTTTTT.

The rearrangement links TRBV6-2 or TRBV6-3 to TRBJ2-1; 7 positions agree with TRBD2. The junction had 8 bases not matched to a gene; V was cut back by 6 bases and J by 0 bases. CDR3 length: 16 residues. CDR1 is MNHEY and CDR2 is SVGEGT in the germline V gene. The chain's CDR3 is CASSPLGGVSYNEQFF. The CDR3 DNA sequence: TGTGCCAGCAGCCCCCTGGGGGGGGTCTCCTACAATGAGCAGTTCTTC.

The chain couples TRBV24-1 to TRBJ2-5; 10 nucleotides align to TRBD1. V lost 4 bases and J lost 1; bases outside the gene matches: 14. The germline V gene has CDR1 KGHDR and CDR2 SFDVKD. The CDR3 is made up of 19 amino acids. CDR3 region: CATSDIGATGGAPQETQYF. The CDR3 nucleotides read TGTGCCACCAGTGACATTGGGGCGACAGGGGGCGCCCCCCAAGAGACCCAGTACTTC.

This sequence joins TRBV9 and TRBJ1-2, with no clear D. Germline CDR1 is SGDLS and CDR2 is YYNGEE. V dropped 5 bases and J dropped 5 bases, with 19 bases sitting between them. The CDR3 length is 15 residues. The CDR3 bases are TGTGCCAGCAGTCGTACTGGGCAGACCTTTTATGGCTACACCTTC. It codes for CASSRTGQTFYGYTF.

As regards this clone: This specimen includes other DNA sequences encoding the same CDR3. The CDR3 protein is CASSLDRGSYNEQFF. DNA for the CDR3: TGTGCCAGCAGCTTAGACAGGGGGTCCTACAATGAGCAGTTCTTC. This chain connects TRBV7-2 to TRBJ2-1; 8 bases map to TRBD1. The CDR3 extends over 15 amino acids. After removal of 1 base from V and 1 base from J, the junction contained 0 bases not matched to a gene. Germline V gene lookup returns CDR1 SGHTA and CDR2 FQGNSA.

CDR3 amino acids: CASSEVRGSTEAFF. CDR3 nucleotide sequence: TGTGCCAGCAGTGAAGTTCGGGGTTCCACTGAAGCTTTCTTT. The V call is TRBV6-1, the J call TRBJ1-1; D is ambiguous. V gave up 1 base and J gave up 4 bases, with 10 bases separating them. The length of the CDR3 is 14 residues. Per the germline V gene, CDR1 is MNHNS and CDR2 is SASEGT.

The chain carries TRBV29-1 and TRBJ1-5; TRBD1 might be the D (5 bases). The CDR3 runs 13 residues. Germline-derived CDR1 and CDR2 are SQVTM and ANQGSEA. CDR3 in DNA: TGCAGGGGGGGGGACGCGAGCAATCAGCCCCAGCATTTT. It yields the protein CRGGDASNQPQHF.

The chain uses TRBV15 and TRBJ1-6; D is unresolved. CDR3 length equals 13 residues. Germline V gene sequence: CDR1 LNHNV, CDR2 YYDKDF (reference sequence). V lost 8 bases and J lost 9, with 14 bases in between. Here the CDR3 reads CATGRPLSSPLHF. In DNA, the CDR3 is TGTGCCACCGGGAGACCTTTGAGTTCACCCCTCCACTTT.

The CDR3 here is CASRPPGQGTLRPQHF. As DNA, the CDR3 is TGTGCCAGCAGACCCCCGGGACAGGGGACGCTGAGGCCCCAGCATTTT. The chain employs TRBV28 and TRBJ1-5; 10 bases agree with TRBD1. CDR1 and CDR2 from the germline V gene are MDHEN and SYDVKM. The CDR3 runs 16 residues. J lost 9 bases, V lost 6 bases, and 14 bases had no gene match.

This clone was recorded once. The V gene is TRBV19, the J gene TRBJ1-1, with a tentative D call TRBD1 (5 bases). The germline V gene has CDR1 LNHDA and CDR2 SQIVND (reference sequence). There are 18 residues in the CDR3. V lost 4 bases, J lost 0 bases, and 21 bases lay in between. The CDR3 is CASSRVFRQPNVNTEAFF. The CDR3 DNA reads TGTGCCAGTAGTAGAGTTTTTAGACAGCCGAACGTGAACACTGAAGCTTTCTTT.

This chain joins TRBV7-6 and TRBJ2-3; TRBD1 agrees at 7 bases. Germline loops: CDR1 SGHVS, CDR2 FNYEAQ. The CDR3 is 14 amino acids. J was trimmed by 5 bases and V by 5 bases; bases with no gene match: 7. The CDR3 DNA sequence: TGTGCCAGCAGCCATAGACAGGGAGTAGATACGCAGTATTTT. Its protein is CASSHRQGVDTQYF.

The chain joins TRBV4-1 to TRBJ2-1; maybe TRBD2 (8 bases). CDR3 size: 17 residues. Germline values: CDR1 MGHRA, CDR2 YSYEKL. The germline V and J ends were trimmed by 4 bases and 9 bases, with 25 bases remaining between them. CDR3 bases: TGCGCCAGCAGCCTCTATTCTATCGGGAGGGCAGGGGGTGAGCAGTTCTTC. Its translation is CASSLYSIGRAGGEQFF.

The chain joins TRBV5-1 to TRBJ2-7; 9 positions agree with TRBD2. V trimming: 1 base; J trimming: 2 bases; junction bases outside the gene matches: 4. The CDR3 is 15 residues long. Germline CDR1 is SGHRS and CDR2 is YFSETQ. The chain's CDR3 is CASSLRREGPYEQYF. CDR3 sequence (DNA): TGCGCCAGCAGCTTGCGGCGGGAGGGCCCCTACGAGCAGTACTTC.

This chain connects TRBV19 to TRBJ2-4; 8 nucleotides match TRBD1. Germline V lookup: CDR1 LNHDA, CDR2 SQIVND (reference sequence). V was pared by 4 bases and J by 8 bases, with 13 bases of the junction left unmatched. The CDR3 sequence is 16 residues long. CDR3 nucleotide sequence: TGTGCCAGTAGTACCCGAGGGGGGCAGGGGGCGGACATTCAGTACTTC. It codes for CASSTRGGQGADIQYF.